The 17 T cell receptor beta chains below all came from one sample that was sequenced in a study of PD-1 blockade in classical Hodgkin lymphoma. Produced via immunoSEQ multiplex PCR; TCRdb's table is partial and in-frame only. The data contain 20,000 to 25,000 clones, 85% to 95% of them singletons. The time point denotes: newly diagnosed, previously untreated cHL patient sample. Purification of CD4+ T cells from thawed PBMCs was performed via magnetic negative selection. Sequencing input: CD4+ T cells from blood. The receptors were gathered from a human donor with classical Hodgkin lymphoma.

V gene TRBV18 combines with J gene TRBJ2-5; D tentatively reads TRBD1 or TRBD2 (6 bases each). V dropped 5 bases and J dropped 5 bases, with 15 bases sitting between them. CDR1 and CDR2 (germline): KGHSH, LQKENI. The CDR3 spans 14 residues. The CDR3 loop is CASSAKGGRETQYF. CDR3 DNA sequence: TGTGCCAGCTCAGCAAAGGGGGGCAGGGAGACCCAGTACTTC.

The chain joins TRBV6-1 to TRBJ1-5; possible D gene TRBD1, 6 bases. The CDR3 has 15 residues. V lost 0 bases, J lost 4 bases, and 10 bases lay in between. Germline CDR1 MNHNS, CDR2 SASEGT. The CDR3 coding sequence is TGTGCCAGCAGTGAAGCGGCAGGGGTGAATCAGCCCCAGCATTTT. As protein: CASSEAAGVNQPQHF.

The gene calls are TRBV29-1 and TRBJ2-7; D remains ambiguous. The CDR3 is made up of 13 amino acids. Per the germline V gene, CDR1 is SQVTM and CDR2 is ANQGSEA. V lost 4 bases and J lost 0, with 10 bases in between. The CDR3 spells CSVAIRSSYEQYF. The DNA for the CDR3 is TGCAGCGTTGCCATACGAAGCTCCTACGAGCAGTACTTC.

This chain uses TRBV19 with TRBJ1-5; the D is unclear. The germline V gene has CDR1 LNHDA and CDR2 SQIVND (reference sequence). There are 13 residues in the CDR3. Trimming left V 5 bases short and J 11 bases short, with 16 bases between. The CDR3 sequence is CASSPPNSVAQHF. The CDR3 DNA is TGTGCCAGTAGTCCCCCCAACAGCGTGGCCCAGCATTTT. The whole variable domain, filled in from reference TRBV19 and TRBJ1-5, reads DGGITQSPKYLFRKEGQNVTLSCEQNLNHDAMYWYRQDPGQGLRLIYYSQIVNDFQKGDIAEGYSVSREKKESFPLTVTSAQKNPTAFYLCASSPPNSVAQHFGDGTRLSIL.

J is TRBJ2-7 and V is TRBV7-9, with 10 nucleotides matching TRBD1. J was trimmed by 3 bases and V by 2 bases; bases with no gene match: 1. Germline CDR1 reads SEHNR; CDR2 reads FQNEAQ (reference sequence). The CDR3 has 14 amino acids. CDR3 sequence reads: CASSLRTGGYEQYF. CDR3 nucleotides: TGTGCCAGCAGCTTAAGGACAGGGGGCTACGAGCAGTACTTC.

The chain links TRBV19 to TRBJ1-5; D gene unclear. Trimming left V 7 bases short and J 1 base short, with 5 bases between. The CDR3 length is 12 residues. Germline CDR1 and CDR2: LNHDA and SQIVND (reference sequence). This chain's CDR3 is CASTKSNQPQHF. The CDR3 DNA is TGTGCCAGTACCAAGAGCAATCAGCCCCAGCATTTT. Using reference TRBV19 and TRBJ1-5 for the parts outside the CDR3, the full variable domain is DGGITQSPKYLFRKEGQNVTLSCEQNLNHDAMYWYRQDPGQGLRLIYYSQIVNDFQKGDIAEGYSVSREKKESFPLTVTSAQKNPTAFYLCASTKSNQPQHFGDGTRLSIL.

The genes are TRBV7-2 and TRBJ1-2; D is possibly TRBD1 (5 bases). Trimming stripped 1 base from V and 3 bases from J, with 12 bases between. The CDR3 totals 15 residues. CDR1 and CDR2 from the germline V gene are SGHTA and FQGNSA. In DNA form, the CDR3 reads TGTGCCAGCAGCTTAGGGCAGGGTTGGTACTATGGCTACACCTTC. Its translation is CASSLGQGWYYGYTF.

The chain uses TRBV6-1 and TRBJ2-5; the D is unclear. In germline, CDR1 is MNHNS, CDR2 SASEGT. V was shortened by 10 bases and J by 6 bases, with 15 bases between the two germline ends. The CDR3 extends over 12 amino acids. CDR3 region: CATDLGRQTQYF. The CDR3 DNA is TGTGCCACCGATCTAGGGCGGCAGACCCAGTACTTC.

This chain links TRBV4-1 with TRBJ1-1; D is possibly TRBD1 (6 bases). This CDR3 is built from 17 residues. Trimming left V 1 base short and J 3 bases short, with 18 bases between. The V gene's germline CDR1 is MGHRA and CDR2 YSYEKL. CDR3 in amino acids: CASSQGVFSDRDTEAFF. CDR3 bases: TGCGCCAGCAGCCAAGGGGTTTTTTCGGACAGAGACACTGAAGCTTTCTTT.

The gene calls are TRBV15 and TRBJ2-3; D unresolved. The V end was cut by 3 bases, the J end by 5 bases, with 12 bases between. Germline lookup yields CDR1 LNHNV and CDR2 YYDKDF (reference sequence). The CDR3 loop spans 14 amino acids. CDR3 residues: CATSSVSLQDTQYF. The CDR3 DNA follows: TGTGCCACCAGCAGTGTCTCCCTACAAGATACGCAGTATTTT.

The chain recombines TRBV28 with TRBJ1-5; possibly TRBD1 for D (6 bases). The CDR3 length is 14 residues. V was trimmed by 6 bases and J by 4 bases, leaving 13 bases between them. CDR1 is MDHEN and CDR2 is SYDVKM in the germline V gene. CDR3 sequence: CASRIGQSNQPQHF. In DNA form, the CDR3 reads TGTGCCAGCAGGATAGGACAGTCGAATCAGCCCCAGCATTTT.

The CDR3 here is CASSLQGGDTEAFF. CDR3 coding DNA: TGTGCCAGCAGTCTCCAGGGGGGTGACACTGAAGCTTTCTTT. The genes are TRBV6-1 and TRBJ1-1; TRBD1 agrees at 7 bases. This CDR3 region has 14 residues. CDR1 and CDR2 (germline): MNHNS, SASEGT. The trim removed 5 bases at V and 3 bases at J, leaving 6 bases unmatched.

This chain joins TRBV7-2 and TRBJ2-7; 7 bases map to TRBD1. This CDR3 is 15 amino acids long. Per germline, CDR1 SGHTA and CDR2 FQGNSA. V trimming: 7 bases; J trimming: 4 bases; junction bases outside the gene matches: 13. The CDR3 reads CASTYRQGREYEQYF. DNA for the CDR3: TGTGCCAGCACCTATAGACAGGGACGGGAATACGAGCAGTACTTC.

The chain is built from TRBV30 and TRBJ1-5; D is uncertain. This CDR3 region has 14 residues. Per germline, CDR1 GTSNPN and CDR2 SVGIG (reference sequence). V lost 0 bases, J lost 6 bases, and 12 bases lay in between. The CDR3 spells CAWSVRGIGQPQHF. CDR3 DNA sequence: TGTGCCTGGAGTGTACGGGGTATCGGTCAGCCCCAGCATTTT. The variable domain in full, with the rest retrieved from reference TRBV30 and TRBJ1-5, is SQTIHQWPATLVQPVGSPLSLECTVEGTSNPNLYWYRQAAGRGLQLLFYSVGIGQISSEVPQNLSASRPQDRQFILSSKKLLLSDSGFYLCAWSVRGIGQPQHFGDGTRLSIL.

V and J are TRBV30 and TRBJ1-2, with 9 nucleotides matching TRBD1. From germline, CDR1 is GTSNPN and CDR2 SVGIG (reference sequence). V gave up 2 bases and J gave up 2 bases; unmatched junction bases: 9. This CDR3 is built from 16 residues. CDR3 in amino acids: CAWSPMPDRGNYGYTF. CDR3 nucleotide sequence: TGTGCCTGGAGTCCAATGCCGGACAGGGGAAACTATGGCTACACCTTC.

J is TRBJ1-6 and V is TRBV19, with D hard to call. The length of the CDR3 is 18 residues. Germline loops: CDR1 LNHDA, CDR2 SQIVND (reference sequence). Deletions cut 3 bases from V and 0 bases from J, with 15 bases between. CDR3 coding DNA: TGTGCCAGTAGTATTAGTCGCCAGAGTGGCTCCTATAATTCACCCCTCCACTTT. It specifies CASSISRQSGSYNSPLHF.

V is TRBV4-1 and J is TRBJ2-7; no clear D gene. Trimming stripped 4 bases from V and 3 bases from J, with 19 bases between. There are 16 residues in the CDR3. The germline gives CDR1 MGHRA, CDR2 YSYEKL. The DNA of the CDR3 is TGCGCCAGCAGCCGCGCGCCGGGCCTCCTGCGCTACGAGCAGTACTTC. It yields the protein CASSRAPGLLRYEQYF.